The sequence of this T cell receptor beta chain was determined in a study of T cell repertoires in cytomegalovirus infection. As for the study in general: It was the public TCR beta signatures that indicated both CMV infection and matching HLA type. General study findings and limits: Identification of carriers of CMV plus the relevant HLA was performed using cumulative public TCR beta family frequency. Predominance within the ex vivo response was attributable to HLA-C-restricted CMV-specific TCR beta clonotypes.

TCRdb re-analysed the reads in MiXCR, keeping a single row per CDR3 protein. The sample has approximately 500,000 distinct CDR3 sequences; approximately 15% are singletons. Comments on this clonotype: Its cognate antigen is unknown.

V was shortened by 0 bases and J by 5 bases, with 15 bases between the two germline ends. There are 16 residues in the CDR3. Germline values: CDR1 KGHDR, CDR2 SFDVKD. The rearrangement joins TRBV24-1 to TRBJ2-5; D perhaps matches TRBD1 (5 bases). Source material: CD8+ T cells from PBMCs. This clonotype originated in a human donor in good health (CMV status not recorded). Some clones in this sample may be carry-over from other donors' samples. The CDR3 nucleotides are TGTGCCACCAGTGATTTGCAGGGTACCTCCAGGGAGACCCAGTACTTC. Its translation is CATSDLQGTSRETQYF.